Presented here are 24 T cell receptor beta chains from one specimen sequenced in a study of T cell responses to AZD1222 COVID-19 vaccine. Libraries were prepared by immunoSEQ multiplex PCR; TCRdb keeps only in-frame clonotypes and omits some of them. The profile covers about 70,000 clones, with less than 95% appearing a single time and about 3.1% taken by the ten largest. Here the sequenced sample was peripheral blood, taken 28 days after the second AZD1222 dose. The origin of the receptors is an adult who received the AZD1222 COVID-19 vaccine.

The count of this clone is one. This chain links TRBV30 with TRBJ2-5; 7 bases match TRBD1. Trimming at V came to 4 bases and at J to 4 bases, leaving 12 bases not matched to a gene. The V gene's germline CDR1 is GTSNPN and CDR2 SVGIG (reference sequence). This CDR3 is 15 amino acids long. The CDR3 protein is CAWMPRRQGGETQYF. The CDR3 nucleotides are TGTGCCTGGATGCCCAGAAGACAGGGTGGAGAGACCCAGTACTTC.

CDR3 nucleotides: TGTGCCAGCAGCTTATATCAGGGAACCGGGGAGCTGTTTTTT. Its translation is CASSLYQGTGELFF. The genes are TRBV7-3 and TRBJ2-2; D possibly corresponds to TRBD1 (5 bases). The CDR3 sequence is 14 residues long. Looked up from germline, CDR1 is SGHTA and CDR2 is FQGTGA. V was clipped by 2 bases and J by 5 bases, with 9 bases between them.

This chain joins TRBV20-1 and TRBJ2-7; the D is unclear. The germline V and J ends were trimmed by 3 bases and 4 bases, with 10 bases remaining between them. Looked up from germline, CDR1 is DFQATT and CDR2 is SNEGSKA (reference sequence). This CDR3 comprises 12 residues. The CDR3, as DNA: TGCAGTGCTAGTTCCCTCGGGTACGAGCAGTACTTC. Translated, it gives CSASSLGYEQYF.

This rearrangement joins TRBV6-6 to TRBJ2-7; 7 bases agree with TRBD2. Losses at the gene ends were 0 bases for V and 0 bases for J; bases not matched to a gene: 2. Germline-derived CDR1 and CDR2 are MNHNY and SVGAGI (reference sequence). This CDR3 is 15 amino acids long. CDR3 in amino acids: CASSYSRTSSYEQYF. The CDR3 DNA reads TGTGCCAGCAGTTACTCTCGGACTAGCTCCTACGAGCAGTACTTC.

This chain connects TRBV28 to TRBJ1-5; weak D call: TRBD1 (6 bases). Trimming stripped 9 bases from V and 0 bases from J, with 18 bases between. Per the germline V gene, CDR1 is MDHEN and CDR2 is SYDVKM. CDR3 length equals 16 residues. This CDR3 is CASSSWGGDSNQPQHF. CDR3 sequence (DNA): TGTGCCAGTTCATCCTGGGGGGGCGATAGCAATCAGCCCCAGCATTTT.

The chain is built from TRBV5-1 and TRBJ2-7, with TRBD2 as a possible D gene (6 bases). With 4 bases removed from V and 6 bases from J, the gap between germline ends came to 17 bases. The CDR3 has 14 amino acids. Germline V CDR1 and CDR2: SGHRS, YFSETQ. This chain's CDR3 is CASSPVAAQREQYF. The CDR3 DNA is TGCGCCAGCAGCCCAGTAGCGGCCCAACGCGAGCAGTACTTC. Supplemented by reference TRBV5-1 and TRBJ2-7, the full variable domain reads KAGVTQTPRYLIKTRGQQVTLSCSPISGHRSVSWYQQTPGQGLQFLFEYFSETQRNKGNFPGRFSGRQFSNSRSEMNVSTLELGDSALYLCASSPVAAQREQYFGPGTRLTVT.

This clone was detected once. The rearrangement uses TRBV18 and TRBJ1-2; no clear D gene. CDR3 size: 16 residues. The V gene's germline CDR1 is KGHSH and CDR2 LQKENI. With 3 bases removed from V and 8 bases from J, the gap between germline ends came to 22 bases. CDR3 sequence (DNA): TGTGCCAGCTCACCGGATAGGAGTAACGTCGGAGGCGGCTACACCTTC. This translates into CASSPDRSNVGGGYTF.

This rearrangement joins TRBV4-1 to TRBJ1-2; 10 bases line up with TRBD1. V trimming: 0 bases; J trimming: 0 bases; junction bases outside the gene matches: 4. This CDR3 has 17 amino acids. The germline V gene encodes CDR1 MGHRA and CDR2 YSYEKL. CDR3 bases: TGCGCCAGCAGCCAAGAACCGGGACAGGGGACTAACTATGGCTACACCTTC. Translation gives CASSQEPGQGTNYGYTF.

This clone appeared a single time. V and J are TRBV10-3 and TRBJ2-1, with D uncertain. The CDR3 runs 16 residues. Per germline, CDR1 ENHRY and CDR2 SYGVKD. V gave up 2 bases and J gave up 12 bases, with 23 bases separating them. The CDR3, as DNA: TGTGCCATCAGTGAGGTACGAGATCCCAGTACATTCGGGCAGTTCTTC. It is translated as CAISEVRDPSTFGQFF.

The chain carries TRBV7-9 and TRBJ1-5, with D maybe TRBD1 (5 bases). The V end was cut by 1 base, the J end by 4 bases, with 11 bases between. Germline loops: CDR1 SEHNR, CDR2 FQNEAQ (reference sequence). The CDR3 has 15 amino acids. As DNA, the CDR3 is TGTGCCAGCAGCTTAGACACAGGAGGGAATCAGCCCCAGCATTTT. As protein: CASSLDTGGNQPQHF.

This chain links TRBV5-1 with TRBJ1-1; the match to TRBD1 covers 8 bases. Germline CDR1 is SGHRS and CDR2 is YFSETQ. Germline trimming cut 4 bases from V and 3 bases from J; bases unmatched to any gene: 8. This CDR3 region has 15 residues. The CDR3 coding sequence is TGCGCCAGCAGCCACTCAGGGGGCGCGGACACTGAAGCTTTCTTT. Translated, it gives CASSHSGGADTEAFF.

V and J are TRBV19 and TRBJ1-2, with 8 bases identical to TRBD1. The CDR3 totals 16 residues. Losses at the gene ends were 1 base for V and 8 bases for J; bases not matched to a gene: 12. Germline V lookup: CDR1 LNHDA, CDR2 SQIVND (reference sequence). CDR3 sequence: CASSIVSSGGAGGYTF. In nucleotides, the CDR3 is TGTGCCAGTAGTATAGTCTCCTCAGGGGGCGCGGGCGGCTACACCTTC.

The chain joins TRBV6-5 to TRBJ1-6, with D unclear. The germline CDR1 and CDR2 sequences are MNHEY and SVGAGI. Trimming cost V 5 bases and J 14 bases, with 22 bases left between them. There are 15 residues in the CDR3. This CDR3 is CASSPRGRLEKTLHF. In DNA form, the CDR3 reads TGTGCCAGCAGTCCTAGAGGACGGCTAGAAAAAACCCTCCACTTT.

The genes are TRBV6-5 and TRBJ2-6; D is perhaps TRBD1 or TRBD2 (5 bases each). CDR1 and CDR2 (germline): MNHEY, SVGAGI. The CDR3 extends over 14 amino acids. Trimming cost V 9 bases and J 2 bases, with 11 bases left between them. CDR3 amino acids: CASTRGTGANVLTF. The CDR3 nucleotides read TGTGCCAGTACTAGGGGAACTGGGGCCAACGTCCTGACTTTC.

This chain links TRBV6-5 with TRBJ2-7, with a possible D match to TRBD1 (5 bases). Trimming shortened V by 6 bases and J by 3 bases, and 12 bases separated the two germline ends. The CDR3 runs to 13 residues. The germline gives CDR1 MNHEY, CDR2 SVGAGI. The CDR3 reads CASRVRGLYEQYF. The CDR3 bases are TGTGCCAGCAGAGTAAGGGGCCTCTACGAGCAGTACTTC.

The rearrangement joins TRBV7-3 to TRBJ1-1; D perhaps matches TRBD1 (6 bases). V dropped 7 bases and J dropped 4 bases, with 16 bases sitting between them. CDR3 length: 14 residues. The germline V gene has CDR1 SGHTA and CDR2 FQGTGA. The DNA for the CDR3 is TGTGCCAGCACCCTAACCACAGGGTCCACTGAAGCTTTCTTT. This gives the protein CASTLTTGSTEAFF.

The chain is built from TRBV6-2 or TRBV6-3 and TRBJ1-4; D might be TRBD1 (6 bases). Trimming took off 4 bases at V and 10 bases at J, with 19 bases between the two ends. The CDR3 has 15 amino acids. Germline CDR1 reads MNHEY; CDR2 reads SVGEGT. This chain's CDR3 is CASSSTPGGAAKLFF. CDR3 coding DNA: TGTGCCAGCAGTTCCACCCCGGGGGGGGCAGCAAAACTGTTTTTT.

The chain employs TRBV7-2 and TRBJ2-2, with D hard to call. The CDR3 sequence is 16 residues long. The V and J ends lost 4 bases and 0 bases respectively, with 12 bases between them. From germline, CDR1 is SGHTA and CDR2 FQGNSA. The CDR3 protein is CASSSPVKANTGELFF. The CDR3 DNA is TGTGCCAGCAGCTCCCCGGTTAAGGCGAACACCGGGGAGCTGTTTTTT.

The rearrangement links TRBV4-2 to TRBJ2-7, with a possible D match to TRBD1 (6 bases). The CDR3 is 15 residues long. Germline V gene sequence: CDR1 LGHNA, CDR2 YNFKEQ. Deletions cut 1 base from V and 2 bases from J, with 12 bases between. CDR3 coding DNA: TGTGCCAGCAGCCAAGGCACAGGGAGCCCCTACGAGCAGTACTTC. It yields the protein CASSQGTGSPYEQYF.

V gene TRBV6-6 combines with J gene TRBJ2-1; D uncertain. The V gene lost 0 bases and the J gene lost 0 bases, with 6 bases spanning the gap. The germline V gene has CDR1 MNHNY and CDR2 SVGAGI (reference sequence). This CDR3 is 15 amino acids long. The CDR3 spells CASSYSNPSYNEQFF. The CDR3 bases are TGTGCCAGCAGTTACTCGAACCCCTCCTACAATGAGCAGTTCTTC.

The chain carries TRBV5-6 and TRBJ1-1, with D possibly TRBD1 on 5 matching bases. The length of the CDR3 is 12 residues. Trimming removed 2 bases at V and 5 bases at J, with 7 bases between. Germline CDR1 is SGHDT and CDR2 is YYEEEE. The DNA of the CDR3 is TGTGCCAGCAGCTTTGGGGGGACTGAAGCTTTCTTT. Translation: CASSFGGTEAFF.

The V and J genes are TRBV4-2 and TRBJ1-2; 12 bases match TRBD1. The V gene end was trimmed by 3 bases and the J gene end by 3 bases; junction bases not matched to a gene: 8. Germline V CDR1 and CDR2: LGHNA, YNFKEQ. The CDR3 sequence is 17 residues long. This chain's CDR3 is CASSQGTGGASDYGYTF. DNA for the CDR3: TGTGCCAGCAGCCAGGGGACAGGGGGCGCGAGTGACTATGGCTACACCTTC.

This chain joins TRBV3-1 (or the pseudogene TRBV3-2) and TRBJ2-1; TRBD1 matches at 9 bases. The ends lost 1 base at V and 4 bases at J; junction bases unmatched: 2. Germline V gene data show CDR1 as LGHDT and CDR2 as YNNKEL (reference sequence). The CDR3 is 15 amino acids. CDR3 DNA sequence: TGTGCCAGCAGCCAAGGACAGGGGGGGTACAATGAGCAGTTCTTC. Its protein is CASSQGQGGYNEQFF.

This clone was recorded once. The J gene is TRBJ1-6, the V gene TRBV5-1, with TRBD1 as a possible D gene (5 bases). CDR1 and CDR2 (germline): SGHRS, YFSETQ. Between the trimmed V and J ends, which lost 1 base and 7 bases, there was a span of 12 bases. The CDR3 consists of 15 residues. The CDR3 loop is CASSLYPGRNSPLHF. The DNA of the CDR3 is TGCGCCAGCAGCTTGTACCCAGGGCGAAATTCACCCCTCCACTTT.